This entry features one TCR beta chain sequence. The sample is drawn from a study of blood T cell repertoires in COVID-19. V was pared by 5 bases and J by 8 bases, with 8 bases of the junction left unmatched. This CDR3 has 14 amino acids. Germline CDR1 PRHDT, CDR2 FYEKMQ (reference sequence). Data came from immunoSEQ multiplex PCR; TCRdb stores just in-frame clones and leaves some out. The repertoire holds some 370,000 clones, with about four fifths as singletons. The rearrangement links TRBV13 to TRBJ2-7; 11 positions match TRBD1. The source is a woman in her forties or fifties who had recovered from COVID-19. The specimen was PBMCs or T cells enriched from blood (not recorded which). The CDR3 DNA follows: TGTGCCAGCAGCAACCGGGACAGGGGGTACAAGCAGTACTTC. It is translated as CASSNRDRGYKQYF.